This T cell receptor (beta chain) emerged from a study of blood T cell repertoires in COVID-19. Study-wide background: The study drew acute and convalescent COVID-19 samples from the United States, Italy and Spain.

CDR3 length equals 15 residues. The germline V gene has CDR1 MNHEY and CDR2 SMNVEV (reference sequence). V lost 6 bases and J lost 0, with 15 bases in between. This clone occurred a few times. Original processing methods: Amplifying reference gene primers gave estimates of nucleated cell counts. Assay: immunoSEQ multiplex PCR; the TCRdb copy retains only in-frame clones and omits some. V and J calls and clone size come straight from that table; D and trimming were deduced from the DNA. Altogether over 100,000 clones are present, approximately 81% being singletons, with the ten largest covering 3% to 4.5%.

Specimen: peripheral blood. This TCR derives from a woman of 80 years or more with acute or convalescent COVID-19. The genes are TRBV27 and TRBJ2-7; the D gene is possibly TRBD2 (5 bases). The CDR3 loop is CASSLGARSSYEQYF. The CDR3, as DNA: TGTGCCAGCAGCTTGGGAGCACGAAGCTCCTACGAGCAGTACTTC.